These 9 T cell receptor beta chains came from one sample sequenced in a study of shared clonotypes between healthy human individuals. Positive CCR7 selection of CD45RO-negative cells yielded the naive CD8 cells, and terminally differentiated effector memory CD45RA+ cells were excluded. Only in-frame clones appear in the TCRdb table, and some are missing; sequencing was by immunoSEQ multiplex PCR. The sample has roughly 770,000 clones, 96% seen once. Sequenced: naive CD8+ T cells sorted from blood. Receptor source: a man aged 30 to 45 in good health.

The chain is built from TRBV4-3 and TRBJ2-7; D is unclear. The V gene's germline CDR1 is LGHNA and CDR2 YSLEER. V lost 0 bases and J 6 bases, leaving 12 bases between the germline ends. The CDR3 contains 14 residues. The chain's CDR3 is CASSQEFGPFEQYF. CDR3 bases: TGCGCCAGCAGCCAAGAGTTTGGTCCATTCGAGCAGTACTTC.

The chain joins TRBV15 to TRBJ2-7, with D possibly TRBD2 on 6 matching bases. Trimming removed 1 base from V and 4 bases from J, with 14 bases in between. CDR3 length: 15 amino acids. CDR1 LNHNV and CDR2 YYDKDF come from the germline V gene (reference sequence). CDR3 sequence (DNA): TGTGCCACCAGCAGAGCCCGGGACTCCAATTACGAGCAGTACTTC. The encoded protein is CATSRARDSNYEQYF.

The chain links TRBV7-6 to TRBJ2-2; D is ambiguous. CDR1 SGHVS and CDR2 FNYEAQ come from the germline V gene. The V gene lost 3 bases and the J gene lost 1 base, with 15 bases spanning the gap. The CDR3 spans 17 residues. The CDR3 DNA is TGTGCCAGCAGCTTGGGTCATCCCCGGAAGAACACCGGGGAGCTGTTTTTT. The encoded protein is CASSLGHPRKNTGELFF.

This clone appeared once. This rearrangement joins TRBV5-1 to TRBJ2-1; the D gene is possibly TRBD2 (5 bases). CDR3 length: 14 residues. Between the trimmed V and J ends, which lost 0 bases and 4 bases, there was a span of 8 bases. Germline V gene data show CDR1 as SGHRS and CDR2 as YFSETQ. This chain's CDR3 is CASSLAGEYNEQFF. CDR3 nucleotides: TGCGCCAGCAGCTTGGCCGGGGAATACAATGAGCAGTTCTTC.

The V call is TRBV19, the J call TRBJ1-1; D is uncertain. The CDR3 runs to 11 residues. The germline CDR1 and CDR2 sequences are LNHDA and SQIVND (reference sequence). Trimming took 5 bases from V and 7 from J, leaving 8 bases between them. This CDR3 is CASSWEHEAFF. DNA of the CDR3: TGTGCCAGTAGTTGGGAGCATGAAGCTTTCTTT. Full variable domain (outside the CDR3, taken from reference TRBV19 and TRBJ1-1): DGGITQSPKYLFRKEGQNVTLSCEQNLNHDAMYWYRQDPGQGLRLIYYSQIVNDFQKGDIAEGYSVSREKKESFPLTVTSAQKNPTAFYLCASSWEHEAFFGQGTRLTVV.

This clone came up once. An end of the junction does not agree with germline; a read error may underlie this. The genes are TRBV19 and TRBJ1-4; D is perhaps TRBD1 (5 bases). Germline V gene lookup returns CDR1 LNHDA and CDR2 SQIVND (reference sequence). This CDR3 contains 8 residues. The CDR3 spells CAAQEGPF. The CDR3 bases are TGTGCTGCACAGGAAGGGCCTTTT.

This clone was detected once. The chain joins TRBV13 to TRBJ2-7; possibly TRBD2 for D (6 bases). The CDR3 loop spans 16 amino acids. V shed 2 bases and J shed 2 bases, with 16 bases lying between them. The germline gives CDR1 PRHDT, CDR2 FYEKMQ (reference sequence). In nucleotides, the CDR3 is TGTGCCAGCAGCTTACCGGGAACGGGAGCCACCTACGAGCAGTACTTC. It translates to CASSLPGTGATYEQYF.

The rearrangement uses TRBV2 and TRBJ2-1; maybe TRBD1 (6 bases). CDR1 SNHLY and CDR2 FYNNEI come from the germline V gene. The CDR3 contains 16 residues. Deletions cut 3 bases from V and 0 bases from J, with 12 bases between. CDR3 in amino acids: CASSEGARVSYNEQFF. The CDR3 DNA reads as TGTGCCAGCAGTGAGGGGGCGCGGGTCTCCTACAATGAGCAGTTCTTC.

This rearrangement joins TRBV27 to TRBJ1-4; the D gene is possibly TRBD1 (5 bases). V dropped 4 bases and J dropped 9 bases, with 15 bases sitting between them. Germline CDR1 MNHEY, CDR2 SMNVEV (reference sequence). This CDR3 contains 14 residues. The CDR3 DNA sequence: TGTGCCAGCAGTTCAGGGTACGGAATCCAAAAACTGTTTTTT. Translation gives CASSSGYGIQKLFF. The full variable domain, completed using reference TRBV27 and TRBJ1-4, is EAQVTQNPRYLITVTGKKLTVTCSQNMNHEYMSWYRQDPGLGLRQIYYSMNVEVTDKGDVPEGYKVSRKEKRNFPLILESPSPNQTSLYFCASSSGYGIQKLFFGSGTQLSVL.